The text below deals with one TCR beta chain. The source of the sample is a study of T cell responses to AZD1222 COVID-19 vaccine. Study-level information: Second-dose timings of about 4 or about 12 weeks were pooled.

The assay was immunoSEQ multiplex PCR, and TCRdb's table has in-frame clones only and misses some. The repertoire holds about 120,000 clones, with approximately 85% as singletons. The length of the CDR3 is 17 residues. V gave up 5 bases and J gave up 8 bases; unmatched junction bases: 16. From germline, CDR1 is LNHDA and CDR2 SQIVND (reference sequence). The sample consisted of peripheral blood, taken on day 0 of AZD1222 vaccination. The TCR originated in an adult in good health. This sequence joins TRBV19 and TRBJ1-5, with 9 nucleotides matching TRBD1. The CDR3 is CASSWGRDRENFEPQHF. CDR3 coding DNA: TGTGCCAGTAGTTGGGGGCGGGACAGGGAGAATTTTGAGCCCCAGCATTTT.